Below, 22 T cell receptor beta chains from the same sample are listed, as sequenced in a study of tumor-infiltrating lymphocytes in primary liver carcinoma. A constant-region primer primed TCR beta cDNA synthesis from 500 to 550 ng of total RNA. Each TCR beta library was derived from three nested multiplex PCR rounds that employed slightly modified ARM-PCR. It was with TRBV1-TRBV30 forward primers and a C-beta reverse primer that the first two PCR rounds were run, at approximately 10 cycles each. TCRdb itself ran the multiplex PCR reads through MiXCR, one entry per CDR3 protein. The table records 40,000 to 55,000 distinct CDR3 sequences, about 80% of them present only once. Starting material for RNA and DNA co-extraction consisted of about 17-30 mg of unsorted bulk tissue. Sample: liver tumor tissue from sampling region 5. Noted subset: tumor region T5, tumor centre. All receptors come from a man in his forties with primary liver carcinoma and hepatitis B virus infection.

Note on this clonotype: A read error is likely, as this CDR3 ends without the conserved phenylalanine or tryptophan. The limits of the CDR3 on the DNA are not certain, so only TCRdb's listed CDR3 is given. The V and J genes are TRBV11-2 and TRBJ2-1; TRBD2, the table's D call, was not compared with the DNA. The CDR3 adds up to 15 amino acids, both ends counted. Germline V gene data show CDR1 as SGHAT and CDR2 as FQNNGV. CDR3 region: CASGFSGPLDNEQFI.

A word on this clonotype: As the CDR3 is not closed by the conserved phenylalanine or tryptophan, this likely results from a read error. The chain links TRBV6-2 or TRBV6-3 to TRBJ2-1; 8 bases line up with TRBD2. The germline gives CDR1 MNHEY, CDR2 SVGEGT. Trimming at V came to 5 bases and at J to 7 bases, leaving 13 bases not matched to a gene. The CDR3 runs 16 residues. The CDR3 loop reads CASSDPLAADRNEQFL. CDR3 sequence (DNA): TGTGCCAGCAGTGACCCACTAGCGGCAGATAGAAATGAGCAGTTCTTA.

On this clonotype: Being one base from a much bigger clone, this may be a read error. This chain links TRBV28 with TRBJ2-7; no reliable D call. Germline-derived CDR1 and CDR2 are MDHEN and SYDVKM. V lost 2 bases to trimming and J lost 6 bases, with 11 bases between them. The CDR3 covers 13 residues. The CDR3 loop reads CASSLRPGCEQYF. The CDR3 coding sequence is TGTGCCAGCAGTTTAAGACCAGGCTGCGAGCAGTACTTC. The full variable domain, rest sourced from reference TRBV28 and TRBJ2-7, is DVKVTQSSRYLVKRTGEKVFLECVQDMDHENMFWYRQDPGLGLRLIYFSYDVKMKEKGDIPEGYSVSREKKERFSLILESASTNQTSMYLCASSLRPGCEQYFGPGTRLTVT.

Points on this clonotype: The junction departs from the called germline gene at one end, perhaps through a read error. The chain uses TRBV2 and TRBJ2-2; the match to TRBD1 covers 7 bases. The length of the CDR3 is 14 residues. CDR1 is SNHLY, CDR2 FYNNEI, per germline. CDR3 DNA: TGTGCCAGCAGTGGACAGGGAGACACCGGGGAGCTGGTTTTT. Protein sequence: CASSGQGDTGELVF.

Remarks on this clonotype: One end of the junction does not line up with germline, which may come from a read error. The chain carries TRBV29-1 and TRBJ1-2; D may be TRBD1 (5 bases). The CDR3 covers 11 residues. Germline CDR1 reads SQVTM; CDR2 reads ANQGSEA. DNA for the CDR3: TGCTGCGTTCAGGGATCGGATGGCTACACCTTC. Protein product: CCVQGSDGYTF.

The chain joins TRBV29-1 to TRBJ1-2; D gene ambiguous. The CDR3 has 14 residues. In germline, CDR1 is SQVTM, CDR2 ANQGSEA. With 0 bases removed from V and 8 bases from J, the gap between germline ends came to 16 bases. In DNA form, the CDR3 reads TGCAGCGTTGAAGATGTCCGCAGGTCATACGGCTACACCTTC. The encoded protein is CSVEDVRRSYGYTF.

This clonotype came up once. An end of the junction does not agree with germline; a read error may underlie this. This chain connects TRBV29-1 to TRBJ2-1, with 12 bases identical to TRBD2. The CDR3 covers 15 residues. Germline values: CDR1 SQVTM, CDR2 ANQGSEA. The CDR3 DNA reads TGCAGCATTGAACTAGCGGGAGGCTTCTACAATGAGCAGTTCTTC. It is translated as CSIELAGGFYNEQFF.

This clonotype was seen only a few times. The gene calls are TRBV28 and TRBJ2-1, with 11 bases lining up with TRBD2. This CDR3 contains 19 residues. With 0 bases clipped from V and 5 bases from J, the junction kept 12 bases outside the gene matches. CDR1 and CDR2 (germline): MDHEN, SYDVKM. The chain's CDR3 is CASSLCHFPGLAEHNEQFF. The CDR3 DNA sequence: TGTGCCAGCAGTTTATGCCACTTTCCGGGACTAGCGGAGCACAATGAGCAGTTCTTC.

This chain links TRBV18 with TRBJ2-5, with D hard to call. The V gene lost 2 bases and the J gene lost 4 bases, with 11 bases spanning the gap. CDR1 and CDR2 (germline): KGHSH, LQKENI. This CDR3 has 14 amino acids. CDR3 bases: TGTGCCAGCTCACCATCCAGGATGGGAGAGACCCAGTACTTC. Protein: CASSPSRMGETQYF.

In the case of this clonotype: An end of the junction differs from the germline gene, which may be a read error. The CDR3 protein is CANSYSGAPGTQYF. For the CDR3, the DNA is TGTGCCAACTCTTATTCCGGGGCCCCAGGGACCCAATACTTC. The genes are TRBV28 and TRBJ2-5; D possibly matches TRBD1 or TRBD2 (5 bases each). The CDR3 covers 14 residues. Germline CDR1 MDHEN, CDR2 SYDVKM.

Regarding this clonotype: At one boundary the junction diverges from the germline segment, which might be a read error. The V gene is TRBV30, the J gene TRBJ1-4; 7 positions match TRBD1. The length of the CDR3 is 13 residues. Germline CDR1 reads GTSNPN; CDR2 reads SVGIG (reference sequence). The CDR3 nucleotides read TGTGCCTTGAGTCGGAAGGGGGCCGAAAAACTGTTTTTT. Its protein product is CALSRKGAEKLFF.

J is TRBJ2-2 and V is TRBV4-2; no clear D gene. The germline V gene encodes CDR1 LGHNA and CDR2 YNFKEQ. CDR3 length equals 14 residues. The CDR3 region is CDNSQDQVGGELFF. Here the CDR3 DNA reads TGTGACAACAGCCAAGATCAAGTGGGAGGGGAGCTGTTTTTT.

Comments on this clonotype: Sequence at one end of the junction differs from germline and may be a read error. V is TRBV14 and J is TRBJ1-2; no clear D gene. The germline CDR1 and CDR2 sequences are SGHDN and FVKESK. The CDR3 sequence is 13 residues long. In DNA, the CDR3 is TGTACCAGCAGCCAGGCGAATGCGGGTGGCTACACCTTC. Translated: CTSSQANAGGYTF.

This clonotype was detected once. The missing conserved phenylalanine or tryptophan at the end of this CDR3 makes a read error likely. This CDR3 reads CTSSLDPGLAEKLFL. DNA for the CDR3: TGCACCAGCAGCTTGGATCCGGGCCTGGCTGAAAAACTGTTTCTT. The V gene is TRBV5-1, the J gene TRBJ1-4; no clear D gene. Germline lookup yields CDR1 SGHRS and CDR2 YFSETQ. The CDR3 sequence is 15 residues long.

The chain carries TRBV7-9 and TRBJ2-7; 9 positions match TRBD1. Per the germline V gene, CDR1 is SEHNR and CDR2 is FQNEAQ (reference sequence). Losses at the gene ends were 10 bases for V and 4 bases for J; bases not matched to a gene: 17. The CDR3 has 16 amino acids. The CDR3 protein is CANTKVPGQGGYEQYF. The CDR3 DNA is TGTGCCAACACCAAAGTTCCGGGACAGGGAGGGTACGAGCAGTACTTC. The complete variable domain, with remaining parts taken from reference TRBV7-9 and TRBJ2-7, reads DTGVSQNPRHKITKRGQNVTFRCDPISEHNRLYWYRQTLGQGPEFLTYFQNEAQLEKSRLLSDRFSAERPKGSFSTLEIQRTEQGDSAMYLCANTKVPGQGGYEQYFGPGTRLTVT.

In its sample, this clonotype was seen once. The chain joins TRBV11-2 to TRBJ2-3; the D gene is possibly TRBD2 (5 bases). The V gene's germline CDR1 is SGHAT and CDR2 FQNNGV. The CDR3 spans 13 residues. V was clipped by 2 bases and J by 6 bases, with 9 bases between them. The CDR3, as DNA: TGTGCCAGCAGCTTAAACCGAGGGGATACGCAGTATTTT. This sequence encodes CASSLNRGDTQYF.

About this clonotype itself: At one end, the junction sequence differs from germline, possibly due to a read error. The chain combines TRBV11-1 with TRBJ2-6; D not resolved. Germline CDR1 reads SGHAT; CDR2 reads FQDESV (reference sequence). CDR3 length equals 14 residues. The CDR3 loop is CASSWYSRANVLTF. The DNA for the CDR3 is TGTGCCAGTAGCTGGTACTCTAGGGCCAACGTCCTGACTTTC.

V and J are TRBV2 and TRBJ2-2, with D maybe TRBD1 (5 bases). Germline CDR1 and CDR2: SNHLY and FYNNEI. The CDR3 extends over 15 amino acids. Trimming pared 6 bases from V and 9 bases from J, leaving 20 bases between. The CDR3 loop is CASSPTVSKTWELFF. In DNA, the CDR3 is TGTGCCAGCAGCCCGACAGTCTCGAAAACCTGGGAGCTGTTTTTT.

A word on this clonotype: The junction departs from germline at one end; a sequencing error may be responsible. The V and J genes are TRBV4-1 and TRBJ2-1; perhaps TRBD2 as D (5 bases). This CDR3 is 15 amino acids long. In germline, CDR1 is MGHRA, CDR2 YSYEKL. The CDR3: CASSLIPGYGNDQLF. The CDR3 DNA follows: TGCGCCAGCAGTCTTATCCCGGGGTATGGCAATGATCAGCTCTTC.

With respect to this clonotype: At one end the junction does not follow the germline gene, possibly because of a read error. The CDR3, as DNA: TGCAGCGTTGAGTTGCGGGACAGGGAAACAGATACGCAGTATTTC. Translated: CSVELRDRETDTQYF. V is TRBV29-1 and J is TRBJ2-3, with 9 nucleotides matching TRBD1. Per germline, CDR1 SQVTM and CDR2 ANQGSEA. This CDR3 is 15 amino acids long.

For this clonotype: The junction does not match germline at one end; this may be a read error. J is TRBJ2-1 and V is TRBV11-2, with 8 positions matching TRBD2. CDR1 is SGHAT and CDR2 is FQNNGV in the germline V gene. The length of the CDR3 is 17 residues. CDR3 sequence reads: CVSSLDRGGRFHDEQFF. The CDR3 DNA reads as TGTGTCAGCAGCTTAGATAGGGGCGGGAGGTTCCACGATGAGCAGTTCTTC.

This rearrangement joins TRBV7-8 to TRBJ2-7, with D possibly matching TRBD1 (5 bases). This CDR3 has 14 amino acids. Trimming cost V 8 bases and J 3 bases, with 17 bases left between them. The germline CDR1 and CDR2 sequences are SGHVS and FQNEAQ. CDR3 residues: CASSTLAGYYEQYF. CDR3 in DNA: TGTGCCAGCTCAACTTTGGCAGGGTACTACGAGCAGTACTTC. The full variable domain, in which reference TRBV7-8 and TRBJ2-7 provide the parts outside the CDR3, is GAGVSQSPRYKVAKRGQDVALRCDPISGHVSLFWYQQALGQGPEFLTYFQNEAQLDKSGLPSDRFFAERPEGSVSTLKIQRTQQEDSAVYLCASSTLAGYYEQYFGPGTRLTVT.